A single sample gave rise to the 9 T cell receptor beta chains below, sequenced in a study of human T cells and chemical hapten exposure. TCRdb itself ran the RACE reads through MiXCR, one entry per CDR3 protein. The profile shows 350,000 to 400,000 distinct CDR3 sequences, over 6% of them singletons. As to time point: patch test 2, 6 weeks after DPC sensitization. This sample's treatment: therapeutic diphenylcyclopropenone sensitization with weekly scalp DPC. Source: whole blood, taken in connection with sensitization to the hapten diphenylcyclopropenone (DPC). These receptors were obtained from a young woman with alopecia areata. Some clones in this sample may be carry-over from other donors' samples.

This chain uses TRBV6-5 with TRBJ2-7, with TRBD2 matching 13 bases. The length of the CDR3 is 15 residues. The ends lost 4 bases at V and 4 bases at J; junction bases unmatched: 4. Germline CDR1 reads MNHEY; CDR2 reads SVGAGI. DNA for the CDR3: TGTGCCAGCAGTTCACGGACTAGCGGGGGATACGAGCAGTACTTC. Its protein product is CASSSRTSGGYEQYF.

The chain couples TRBV5-1 to TRBJ2-1; D unclear. The V end lost 3 bases, the J end lost 4 bases, and 8 bases lay between the germline ends. The CDR3 is 13 residues long. Germline V lookup: CDR1 SGHRS, CDR2 YFSETQ. CDR3 loop: CASSSQTYNEQFF. DNA for the CDR3: TGCGCCAGCAGCTCCCAGACTTACAATGAGCAGTTCTTC.

This clonotype appeared a few times. CDR3 sequence reads: CASRPSGNYEQYF. In DNA, the CDR3 is TGTGCCAGCAGACCGAGCGGAAACTACGAGCAGTACTTC. V gene TRBV4-2 combines with J gene TRBJ2-7; weak D call: TRBD2 (5 bases). This CDR3 is built from 13 residues. Trimming took 6 bases from V and 3 from J, leaving 12 bases between them. Per the germline V gene, CDR1 is LGHNA and CDR2 is YNFKEQ.

This clonotype was counted ten times or more. The gene calls are TRBV12-3 or TRBV12-4 and TRBJ1-1; D unclear. V gave up 0 bases and J gave up 6 bases, with 11 bases separating them. The CDR3 runs 14 residues. CDR3 coding DNA: TGTGCCAGCAGTTTAGCCCTGGTAGTCTCTGAAGCTTTCTTT. It is translated as CASSLALVVSEAFF.

The J gene is TRBJ1-6, the V gene TRBV5-4, with D hard to call. Germline CDR1 and CDR2: SGHNT and YYREEE (reference sequence). CDR3 length equals 13 residues. Deletions cut 2 bases from V and 7 bases from J, with 7 bases between. The CDR3 DNA reads as TGTGCCAGCAGCTTTATTACGAATTCACCCCTCCACTTT. Translation: CASSFITNSPLHF.

This clonotype was counted ten times or more. The rearrangement links TRBV4-1 to TRBJ1-5; unclear D gene. Per germline, CDR1 MGHRA and CDR2 YSYEKL. V gave up 0 bases and J gave up 9 bases, with 12 bases separating them. This CDR3 comprises 14 residues. CDR3 amino acids: CASSQDSSLRPQHF. CDR3 DNA sequence: TGCGCCAGCAGCCAAGATTCCAGCCTGCGGCCCCAGCATTTT.

Many counts were recorded for this clonotype. The chain recombines TRBV20-1 with TRBJ2-7; D not resolved. The CDR3 contains 12 residues. Trimming took 3 bases from V and 1 from J, leaving 7 bases between them. Germline assignment: CDR1 DFQATT and CDR2 SNEGSKA (reference sequence). CDR3 nucleotides: TGCAGTGCTAGGGCGCGGTCCTACGAGCAGTACTTC. Translated, it gives CSARARSYEQYF.

The chain employs TRBV6-5 and TRBJ1-1, with D perhaps matching TRBD1 (5 bases). CDR3 length equals 14 residues. The V gene lost 6 bases and the J gene lost 9 bases, with 20 bases spanning the gap. CDR1 MNHEY and CDR2 SVGAGI come from the germline V gene. CDR3 loop: CASRPPGAGGQAFF. DNA for the CDR3: TGTGCCAGCAGGCCACCCGGGGCAGGAGGACAAGCTTTCTTT.

This clonotype was counted between two and nine times. The gene calls are TRBV20-1 and TRBJ1-3; D gene ambiguous. The CDR3 covers 15 residues. CDR1 is DFQATT, CDR2 SNEGSKA, per germline (reference sequence). V was shortened by 3 bases and J by 0 bases, with 12 bases between the two germline ends. CDR3 sequence (DNA): TGCAGTGCTAGGGAAGGAATCTTCTCTGGAAACACCATATATTTT. This gives the protein CSAREGIFSGNTIYF.